This T cell receptor beta chain originates from a study of T cell repertoires in cytomegalovirus infection. Study details: Based on public TCR beta signatures, there were indications of CMV infection and of a matching HLA type.

TCRdb used MiXCR to reprocess the reads, holding one entry per CDR3 protein. The sample holds roughly 640,000 distinct CDR3 sequences, 20% to 25% seen once. A remark on this clonotype: Its antigen is still unknown.

Study-wide results and limits: People with CMV and the relevant HLA were identified by cumulative public TCR beta family frequency.

This CDR3 has 13 amino acids. The V gene lost 7 bases and the J gene lost 5 bases, with 12 bases spanning the gap. The germline CDR1 and CDR2 sequences are SNHLY and FYNNEI. This chain connects TRBV2 to TRBJ1-5; a weak D match, TRBD1 (5 bases). This TCR was sampled from a human donor in good health (CMV status not recorded). Some clones in this sample may be carry-over from other donors' samples. Material: CD8+ T cells from PBMCs. The CDR3 region is CASTGQGHQPQHF. CDR3 DNA: TGTGCCAGCACGGGCCAGGGTCATCAGCCCCAGCATTTT.